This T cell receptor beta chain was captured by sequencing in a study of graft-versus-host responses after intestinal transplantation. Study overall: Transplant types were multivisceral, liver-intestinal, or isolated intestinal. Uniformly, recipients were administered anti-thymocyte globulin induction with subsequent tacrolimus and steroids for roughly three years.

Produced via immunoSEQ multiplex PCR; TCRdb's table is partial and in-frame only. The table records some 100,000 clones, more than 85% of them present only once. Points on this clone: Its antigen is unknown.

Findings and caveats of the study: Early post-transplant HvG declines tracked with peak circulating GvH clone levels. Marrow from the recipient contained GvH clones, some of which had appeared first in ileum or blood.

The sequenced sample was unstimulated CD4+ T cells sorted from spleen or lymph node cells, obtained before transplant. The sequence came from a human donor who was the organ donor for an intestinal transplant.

CDR3 DNA sequence: TGTGCCAGCAGGAGGGCGGGGGGGATATACAATGAGCAGTTCTTC. Its protein is CASRRAGGIYNEQFF. The rearrangement joins TRBV6-1 to TRBJ2-1, with 9 bases matching TRBD2. The germline V gene encodes CDR1 MNHNS and CDR2 SASEGT. Trimming cost V 6 bases and J 4 bases; bases outside gene matches: 7. The CDR3 contains 15 residues.